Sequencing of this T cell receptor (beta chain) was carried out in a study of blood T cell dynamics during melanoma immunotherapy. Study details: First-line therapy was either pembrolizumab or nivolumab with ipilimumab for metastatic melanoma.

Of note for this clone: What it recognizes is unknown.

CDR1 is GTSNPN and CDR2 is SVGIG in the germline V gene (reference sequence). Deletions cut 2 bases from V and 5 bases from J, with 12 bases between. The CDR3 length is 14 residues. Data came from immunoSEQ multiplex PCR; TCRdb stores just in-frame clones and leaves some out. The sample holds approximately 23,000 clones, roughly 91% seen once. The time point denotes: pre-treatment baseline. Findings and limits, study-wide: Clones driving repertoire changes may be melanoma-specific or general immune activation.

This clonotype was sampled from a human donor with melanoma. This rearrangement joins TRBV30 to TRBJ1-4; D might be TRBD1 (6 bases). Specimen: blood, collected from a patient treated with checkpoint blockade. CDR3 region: CAWSQDSRNEKLFF. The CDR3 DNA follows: TGTGCCTGGAGTCAGGACAGTCGGAATGAAAAACTGTTTTTT.